These 20 T cell receptor beta chains came from one sample sequenced in a study of blood T cell repertoires in COVID-19. Profiled with immunoSEQ multiplex PCR; TCRdb holds only in-frame clones, not every one. In the table there are 95,000 to 150,000 clones, more than 60% of which are singletons. Sequenced sample: peripheral blood. The receptor set was obtained from a man between 65 and 80 years old with acute or convalescent COVID-19.

This clone was observed once. The V gene is TRBV4-1, the J gene TRBJ1-3, with 7 bases lining up with TRBD1. J was trimmed by 4 bases and V by 3 bases; bases with no gene match: 9. CDR3 size: 16 residues. The germline V gene encodes CDR1 MGHRA and CDR2 YSYEKL. CDR3 protein: CASSQAGRGSGNTIYF. In DNA form, the CDR3 reads TGCGCCAGCAGCCAGGCTGGCAGGGGGTCAGGAAACACCATATATTTT.

The chain employs TRBV7-2 and TRBJ2-7; D is unresolved. Deletions cut 3 bases from V and 0 bases from J, with 6 bases between. This CDR3 is 13 amino acids long. Germline V gene data show CDR1 as SGHTA and CDR2 as FQGNSA. This CDR3 is CASSFPGSYEQYF. CDR3 DNA sequence: TGTGCCAGCAGCTTCCCAGGCTCCTACGAGCAGTACTTC.

The J gene is TRBJ1-3, the V gene TRBV19; possibly TRBD1 for D (5 bases). The CDR3 has 15 amino acids. The V end was cut by 6 bases, the J end by 2 bases, with 14 bases between. The V gene's germline CDR1 is LNHDA and CDR2 SQIVND (reference sequence). As DNA, the CDR3 is TGTGCCAGTAGCCCCCGGGACTTCCCTGGAAACACCATATATTTT. It specifies CASSPRDFPGNTIYF.

The rearrangement joins TRBV19 to TRBJ2-4; 8 bases line up with TRBD1. This CDR3 comprises 13 residues. Germline-derived CDR1 and CDR2 are LNHDA and SQIVND (reference sequence). V was clipped by 3 bases and J by 7 bases; unmatched bases: 2. This CDR3 is CASSIGTGNIQYF. The CDR3 region has the DNA TGTGCCAGTAGTATTGGGACAGGTAACATTCAGTACTTC.

This CDR3 reads CASSTTGVNTEAFF. The DNA for the CDR3 is TGTGCCAGCAGCACGACAGGGGTGAACACTGAAGCTTTCTTT. The rearrangement links TRBV7-9 to TRBJ1-1, with TRBD1 matching 8 bases. The V gene's germline CDR1 is SEHNR and CDR2 FQNEAQ (reference sequence). Trimming cost V 5 bases and J 0 bases; bases outside gene matches: 2. The CDR3 totals 14 residues.

The rearrangement uses TRBV5-1 and TRBJ2-7; tentative D call: TRBD1 (6 bases). CDR3 length: 15 amino acids. Trimming took off 4 bases at V and 3 bases at J, with 17 bases between the two ends. Germline V gene sequence: CDR1 SGHRS, CDR2 YFSETQ. The CDR3 nucleotides read TGCGCCAGCAGCGGCGGTTCAGGGGTATTCTACGAGCAGTACTTC. Translating gives CASSGGSGVFYEQYF.

V is TRBV7-2 and J is TRBJ1-6; unclear D gene. From germline, CDR1 is SGHTA and CDR2 FQGNSA. CDR3 size: 16 residues. The V end was cut by 4 bases, the J end by 3 bases, with 13 bases between. The CDR3 DNA follows: TGTGCCAGCAGCTCGCGAGCTTTTAACTATAATTCACCCCTCCACTTT. It encodes CASSSRAFNYNSPLHF.

This clone appeared once. The chain links TRBV9 to TRBJ1-5; no definite D call. The germline V gene encodes CDR1 SGDLS and CDR2 YYNGEE. The CDR3 is made up of 14 amino acids. The ends were cut back, 5 bases at V and 6 bases at J, with 15 bases in the middle. CDR3 loop: CASSADATGQPQHF. The CDR3 coding sequence is TGTGCCAGCAGTGCCGACGCCACGGGTCAGCCCCAGCATTTT. Supplemented by reference TRBV9 and TRBJ1-5, the full variable domain reads DSGVTQTPKHLITATGQRVTLRCSPRSGDLSVYWYQQSLDQGLQFLIQYYNGEERAKGNILERFSAQQFPDLHSELNLSSLELGDSALYFCASSADATGQPQHFGDGTRLSIL.

The chain combines TRBV19 with TRBJ1-5, with TRBD1 identical over 8 bases. The CDR3 covers 15 residues. V dropped 8 bases and J dropped 9; count of bases not matched to a gene: 15. Per the germline V gene, CDR1 is LNHDA and CDR2 is SQIVND (reference sequence). The CDR3 here is CASYKRAGGYWPQHF. The CDR3 DNA is TGTGCCAGTTATAAACGGGCAGGGGGCTATTGGCCCCAGCATTTT. The whole variable domain, filled in from reference TRBV19 and TRBJ1-5, reads DGGITQSPKYLFRKEGQNVTLSCEQNLNHDAMYWYRQDPGQGLRLIYYSQIVNDFQKGDIAEGYSVSREKKESFPLTVTSAQKNPTAFYLCASYKRAGGYWPQHFGDGTRLSIL.

V is TRBV6-5 and J is TRBJ1-2, with D possibly being TRBD1 (6 bases). The CDR3 is made up of 14 amino acids. V was shortened by 2 bases and J by 8 bases, with 15 bases between the two germline ends. Germline V gene data show CDR1 as MNHEY and CDR2 as SVGAGI. The DNA of the CDR3 is TGTGCCAGCAGTTACCTTTACAGGGTAGGAGGCTACACCTTC. Its translation: CASSYLYRVGGYTF.

In its sample, this clone was seen a few times. The chain combines TRBV30 with TRBJ2-7, with D tentatively TRBD1 (5 bases). From germline, CDR1 is GTSNPN and CDR2 SVGIG (reference sequence). This CDR3 spans 12 amino acids. The V end lost 1 base, the J end lost 6 bases, and 10 bases lay between the germline ends. CDR3 amino acids: CAWSEIGVEQYF. The CDR3 DNA follows: TGTGCCTGGAGTGAGATAGGGGTCGAGCAGTACTTC.

V gene TRBV2 combines with J gene TRBJ1-2; 7 nucleotides match TRBD1. CDR3 length equals 15 residues. V shed 4 bases, J shed 0 bases, and the junction held 5 bases outside the gene matches. Germline CDR1 is SNHLY and CDR2 is FYNNEI. The CDR3 DNA follows: TGTGCCAGCAGTGGACGGACAGGATCTAACTATGGCTACACCTTC. It is translated as CASSGRTGSNYGYTF.

V and J are TRBV9 and TRBJ1-3; no definite D call. This CDR3 is built from 15 residues. V shed 5 bases and J shed 7 bases, with 19 bases lying between them. Germline lookup yields CDR1 SGDLS and CDR2 YYNGEE. CDR3 nucleotides: TGTGCCAGCAGTCAGGAACAATCTCCCTATAACACCATATATTTT. It translates to CASSQEQSPYNTIYF.

This clone was seen a handful of times. The chain links TRBV3-1 (or the pseudogene TRBV3-2) to TRBJ1-1; D is undetermined. V was pared by 6 bases and J by 0 bases, with 29 bases between. The CDR3 loop spans 20 amino acids. Germline V CDR1 and CDR2: LGHDT, YNNKEL (reference sequence). CDR3 sequence: CASRPGRGTWNPLLNTEAFF. For the CDR3, the DNA is TGTGCCAGCAGACCTGGACGGGGAACGTGGAACCCCCTCCTGAACACTGAAGCTTTCTTT.

This rearrangement joins TRBV5-1 to TRBJ1-2, with 8 bases that match TRBD1. The length of the CDR3 is 13 residues. Germline CDR1 SGHRS, CDR2 YFSETQ. V lost 0 bases to trimming and J lost 7 bases; unmatched junction nucleotides: 2. The CDR3 spells CASSLADRGGYTF. The CDR3 region has the DNA TGCGCCAGCAGCTTGGCCGACAGGGGTGGCTACACCTTC.

This clone was seen a few times. The chain recombines TRBV30 with TRBJ1-2; D perhaps matches TRBD1 (5 bases). The length of the CDR3 is 13 residues. Deletions cut 2 bases from V and 8 bases from J, with 15 bases between. Germline CDR1 is GTSNPN and CDR2 is SVGIG (reference sequence). DNA for the CDR3: TGTGCCTGGAGTCCAGGGCCCGGTTACGGCTACACCTTC. As protein: CAWSPGPGYGYTF.

The chain carries TRBV28 and TRBJ1-4, with D maybe TRBD1 (6 bases). The length of the CDR3 is 13 residues. Germline CDR1 is MDHEN and CDR2 is SYDVKM. Trimming left V 10 bases short and J 5 bases short, with 14 bases between. CDR3 residues: CATGGGSNEKLFF. CDR3 nucleotide sequence: TGTGCCACCGGGGGGGGCTCGAATGAAAAACTGTTTTTT.

This clone was detected once. V and J are TRBV30 and TRBJ1-1; D is uncertain. V was shortened by 1 base and J by 4 bases, with 7 bases between the two germline ends. The CDR3 consists of 12 residues. CDR1 is GTSNPN and CDR2 is SVGIG in the germline V gene (reference sequence). The CDR3 DNA is TGTGCCTGGAGTGAACGGTTCACTGAAGCTTTCTTT. Translation: CAWSERFTEAFF.

V is TRBV19 and J is TRBJ1-2; 7 positions match TRBD1. The CDR3 has 17 amino acids. Per the germline V gene, CDR1 is LNHDA and CDR2 is SQIVND (reference sequence). The ends lost 3 bases at V and 4 bases at J; junction bases unmatched: 14. The chain's CDR3 is CASSMAYPRDSSYGYTF. The CDR3 DNA sequence: TGTGCCAGTAGTATGGCGTACCCCCGGGACAGTTCCTATGGCTACACCTTC.

Turning to this clone: The junction departs from germline at one end; a sequencing error may be responsible. V is TRBV5-1 and J is TRBJ2-3; 11 bases fit TRBD2. The germline V gene has CDR1 SGHRS and CDR2 YFSETQ. The CDR3 is 15 amino acids. Written as DNA, the CDR3 is TGCGCCCGCAGCTTTAGCGGGGGGGGGACAGATACGCAGTATTTT. Encoded protein: CARSFSGGGTDTQYF.